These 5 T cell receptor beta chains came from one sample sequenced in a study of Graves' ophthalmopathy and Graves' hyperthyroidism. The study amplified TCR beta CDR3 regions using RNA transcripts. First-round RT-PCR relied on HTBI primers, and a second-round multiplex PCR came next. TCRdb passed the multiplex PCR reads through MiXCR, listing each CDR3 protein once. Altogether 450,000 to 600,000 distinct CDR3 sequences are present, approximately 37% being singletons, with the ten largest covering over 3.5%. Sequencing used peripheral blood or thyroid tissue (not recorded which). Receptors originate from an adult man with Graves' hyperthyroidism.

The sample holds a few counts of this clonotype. CDR3 protein: CSATPTVMNTEAFF. CDR3 nucleotide sequence: TGCAGTGCAACTCCGACAGTCATGAACACTGAAGCTTTCTTT. V and J are TRBV20-1 and TRBJ1-1; weak D call: TRBD1 (5 bases). V was shortened by 6 bases and J by 0 bases, with 14 bases between the two germline ends. The CDR3 is 14 amino acids. The V gene's germline CDR1 is DFQATT and CDR2 SNEGSKA (reference sequence).

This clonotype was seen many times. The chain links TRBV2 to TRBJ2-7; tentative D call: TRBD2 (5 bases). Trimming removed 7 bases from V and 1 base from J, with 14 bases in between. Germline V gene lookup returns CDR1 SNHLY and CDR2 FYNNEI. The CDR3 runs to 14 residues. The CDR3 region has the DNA TGTGCCAGCATGAAGCGGTTATCTTCCTACGAGCAGTACTTC. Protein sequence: CASMKRLSSYEQYF.

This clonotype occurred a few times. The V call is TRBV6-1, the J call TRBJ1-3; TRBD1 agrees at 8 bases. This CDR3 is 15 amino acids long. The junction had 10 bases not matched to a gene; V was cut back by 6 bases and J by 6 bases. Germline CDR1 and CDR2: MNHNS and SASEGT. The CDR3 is CASRSDRVPKNTIYF. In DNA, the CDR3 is TGTGCCAGCAGGTCGGACAGGGTTCCCAAAAACACCATATATTTT.

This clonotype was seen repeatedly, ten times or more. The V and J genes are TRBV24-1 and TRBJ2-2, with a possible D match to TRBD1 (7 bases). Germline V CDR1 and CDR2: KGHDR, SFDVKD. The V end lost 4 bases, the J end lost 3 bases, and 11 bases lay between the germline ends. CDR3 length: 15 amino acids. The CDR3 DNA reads TGTGCCACCAGTGACGGGGGACAGCACACCGGGGAGCTGTTTTTT. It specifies CATSDGGQHTGELFF.

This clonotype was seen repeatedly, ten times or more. The CDR3 protein is CASSLFAGNSYEQYF. CDR3 sequence (DNA): TGTGCCAGCAGCCTCTTTGCTGGGAATTCCTACGAGCAGTACTTC. The chain recombines TRBV11-2 with TRBJ2-7, with no clear D. Germline CDR1 is SGHAT and CDR2 is FQNNGV. This CDR3 contains 15 residues. V was pared by 5 bases and J by 1 base, with 15 bases between.